This T cell receptor (beta chain) comes out of a study of graft-versus-host responses after intestinal transplantation. Study overall: Tacrolimus and steroids were given for 2 to 3 years to all recipients after anti-thymocyte globulin induction.

The CDR3 extends over 17 amino acids. As to this clone: Its cognate antigen is unknown.

Study results and limitations: Across patients carrying graft-donor T cell macrochimerism, allografts held high graft-versus-host to host-versus-graft clonal ratios.

Clones were read by immunoSEQ multiplex PCR, and TCRdb kept only the in-frame ones, dropping some. Counted here are 5,500 or so clones, just over 70% occurring once; the ten biggest clones make up approximately 37%. The chain combines TRBV1 with TRBJ2-4. TRBV1 is classified as a pseudogene. The clonotype originates from a human patient who received an intestinal transplant, so some T cells may come from the graft donor. The source was PBMCs, collected 300 to 340 days after intestinal transplant. For the CDR3, the DNA is TGCACCGTCCCACCGGGACGCCGCACTCTAGCCAAAAACATTCAGTACTTC. Translation: CTVPPGRRTLAKNIQYF.